What follows are 16 T cell receptor beta chains derived from one specimen sequenced in a study of brain metastases from non-small cell lung cancer. Assay used: immunoSEQ multiplex PCR; TCRdb lists only in-frame clones, some missing. The table records about 2,600 clones, 84% of them present only once. The sequencing sample was made of tissue from a brain metastasis. All receptors derive from a donor at least 40 years old with non-small cell lung cancer.

V gene TRBV4-2 combines with J gene TRBJ1-2, with TRBD1 matching 7 bases. This CDR3 has 16 amino acids. CDR1 and CDR2 from the germline V gene are LGHNA and YNFKEQ. After removal of 1 base from V and 3 bases from J, the junction contained 8 bases not matched to a gene. This CDR3 reads CASSQAGTATHYGYTF. The CDR3 DNA reads as TGTGCCAGCAGCCAAGCGGGGACAGCTACTCACTATGGCTACACCTTC.

The rearrangement links TRBV7-9 to TRBJ1-1; D perhaps matches TRBD1 (5 bases). V was trimmed by 1 base and J by 8 bases, leaving 8 bases between them. This CDR3 comprises 12 residues. Germline values: CDR1 SEHNR, CDR2 FQNEAQ (reference sequence). As DNA, the CDR3 is TGTGCCAGCAGCTTAGACAGGACCGAAGCTTTCTTT. Protein sequence: CASSLDRTEAFF.

V is TRBV9 and J is TRBJ2-5; 10 bases are shared with TRBD2. The CDR3 sequence is 18 residues long. CDR1 and CDR2 from the germline V gene are SGDLS and YYNGEE. After removal of 0 bases from V and 5 bases from J, the junction contained 13 bases not matched to a gene. The CDR3 nucleotides read TGTGCCAGCAGCGTAGTGGGTGGAGCGGGGGGGCCAACGGAGACCCAGTACTTC. Its protein is CASSVVGGAGGPTETQYF.

This clone was seen more than once but under ten times. Other nucleotide sequences in the sample specify the same CDR3. J is TRBJ1-5 and V is TRBV2, with 7 bases matching TRBD1. In germline, CDR1 is SNHLY, CDR2 FYNNEI. The V segment lost 8 bases and the J segment 7 bases; nucleotides outside the gene matches: 5. CDR3 size: 12 residues. CDR3 sequence reads: CASRDSYQPQHF. The CDR3 nucleotides read TGTGCCAGCCGGGACAGTTACCAGCCCCAGCATTTT.

Here the CDR3 DNA reads TGTGCCTGGGGCGGGACTACCTCCTACGAGCAGTACTTC. Residues: CAWGGTTSYEQYF. V usage is TRBV30 and J usage is TRBJ2-7; 7 bases are shared with TRBD2. The ends lost 5 bases at V and 0 bases at J; junction bases unmatched: 4. Looked up from germline, CDR1 is GTSNPN and CDR2 is SVGIG (reference sequence). The CDR3 totals 13 residues.

The chain uses TRBV24-1 and TRBJ1-6; weak D call: TRBD1 (6 bases). The CDR3 is 11 residues long. V lost 12 bases, J lost 14 bases, and 16 bases lay in between. CDR1 and CDR2 (germline): KGHDR, SFDVKD. CDR3 DNA sequence: TGTGCCTCCATCCCAGGACAGACCCTCCACTTT. Encoded protein: CASIPGQTLHF.

The chain carries TRBV27 and TRBJ2-5; 10 positions match TRBD1. CDR1 is MNHEY and CDR2 is SMNVEV in the germline V gene (reference sequence). CDR3 size: 13 residues. Trimming took 6 bases from V and 4 from J; bases not matched to a gene: 2. For the CDR3, the DNA is TGTGCCAGCAGCCGGGACAGGGGAGAGACCCAGTACTTC. Protein: CASSRDRGETQYF.

Concerning this clone itself: At one end, the junction sequence differs from germline, possibly due to a read error. The CDR3 bases are TGTGCCAGCAGCTTAGCGGGGGGCCAGCCCCAGCATTTT. Translated, it gives CASSLAGGQPQHF. The rearrangement uses TRBV12-3 or TRBV12-4 and TRBJ1-5, with a tentative D call TRBD1 (6 bases). The CDR3 loop spans 13 amino acids.

V usage is TRBV4-3 and J usage is TRBJ1-1, with D maybe TRBD1 (6 bases). V gave up 6 bases and J gave up 1 base, with 18 bases separating them. The CDR3 runs 16 residues. Germline CDR1 and CDR2: LGHNA and YSLEER. The CDR3 is CASSYTTGSGNTEAFF. The CDR3 DNA is TGCGCCAGCAGTTATACGACAGGTAGCGGGAACACTGAAGCTTTCTTT.

The chain couples TRBV28 to TRBJ2-7, with a weak D call TRBD1 (6 bases). Trimming left V 8 bases short and J 12 bases short, with 20 bases between. The CDR3 consists of 12 residues. The germline V gene has CDR1 MDHEN and CDR2 SYDVKM. The CDR3: CASEFPGQGWYF. In DNA, the CDR3 is TGTGCCAGCGAGTTTCCGGGACAAGGATGGTACTTC.

The chain combines TRBV5-6 with TRBJ2-7; D is unresolved. In germline, CDR1 is SGHDT, CDR2 YYEEEE. The CDR3 is 12 amino acids. The V and J ends lost 0 bases and 3 bases respectively, with 4 bases between them. CDR3 nucleotides: TGTGCCAGCAGCTTGGGACTCTACGAGCAGTACTTC. Amino acids: CASSLGLYEQYF.

V gene TRBV6-5 combines with J gene TRBJ2-1; D unresolved. This CDR3 is 15 amino acids long. Germline-derived CDR1 and CDR2 are MNHEY and SVGAGI. The V and J ends lost 4 bases and 4 bases respectively, with 14 bases between them. The CDR3 protein is CASSLVGASYNEQFF. The CDR3 DNA follows: TGTGCCAGCAGTTTAGTGGGTGCCTCTTACAATGAGCAGTTCTTC.

A single count supports this clone. This rearrangement joins TRBV5-1 to TRBJ2-3; 7 positions match TRBD2. Germline CDR1 and CDR2: SGHRS and YFSETQ. This CDR3 has 16 residues. V shed 3 bases, J shed 3 bases, and the junction held 10 bases outside the gene matches. The CDR3 reads CASSSELAVGTDTQYF. The CDR3, as DNA: TGCGCCAGCAGCTCCGAGCTAGCGGTTGGGACAGATACGCAGTATTTT.

The rearrangement links TRBV5-6 to TRBJ1-2; 9 bases are shared with TRBD1. V was clipped by 2 bases and J by 5 bases; unmatched bases: 7. Germline V lookup: CDR1 SGHDT, CDR2 YYEEEE. The CDR3 is 15 residues long. The CDR3 loop reads CASSLINGQGYGYTF. CDR3 sequence (DNA): TGTGCCAGCAGCTTAATTAACGGACAGGGGTATGGCTACACCTTC.

The CDR3 nucleotides are TGTGCCAGCTCACAAATAAGAATTGACAACTATGGCTACACCTTC. Protein: CASSQIRIDNYGYTF. The gene calls are TRBV18 and TRBJ1-2; no clear D. CDR1 is KGHSH, CDR2 LQKENI, per germline. The length of the CDR3 is 15 residues. V was shortened by 4 bases and J by 2 bases, with 14 bases between the two germline ends.

The chain recombines TRBV15 with TRBJ2-5, with D perhaps matching TRBD2 (6 bases). The length of the CDR3 is 14 residues. CDR1 and CDR2 (germline): LNHNV, YYDKDF (reference sequence). CDR3 loop: CATGLARGQETQYF. The CDR3 DNA follows: TGTGCTACCGGGCTAGCGAGGGGCCAAGAGACCCAGTACTTC. Variable domain in full (rest from reference TRBV15 and TRBJ2-5): DAMVIQNPRYQVTQFGKPVTLSCSQTLNHNVMYWYQQKSSQAPKLLFHYYDKDFNNEADTPDNFQSRRPNTSFCFLDIRSPGLGDTAMYLCATGLARGQETQYFGPGTRLLVL.